These 31 T cell receptor beta chains came from one sample sequenced in a study of blood T cell repertoires in COVID-19. Sequencing used immunoSEQ multiplex PCR; TCRdb keeps in-frame clones, though not all of them. The table has some 370,000 clones, around four fifths seen once. What was sequenced was PBMCs or T cells enriched from blood (not recorded which). The receptors originated from a woman aged 45-59 years who had recovered from COVID-19.

This clone was seen more than once but under ten times. The V call is TRBV29-1, the J call TRBJ1-1; tentative D call: TRBD1 (5 bases). V shed 7 bases and J shed 3 bases, with 12 bases lying between them. The CDR3 has 12 residues. The V gene's germline CDR1 is SQVTM and CDR2 ANQGSEA. The CDR3 bases are TGCAGCGCCGAACGGGGGTACACTGAAGCTTTCTTT. Translating it yields CSAERGYTEAFF.

The chain has TRBV28 and TRBJ1-2, with D possibly matching TRBD1 (5 bases). The CDR3 contains 14 residues. Trimming took 6 bases from V and 4 from J, leaving 15 bases between them. The germline CDR1 and CDR2 sequences are MDHEN and SYDVKM. The chain's CDR3 is CASSRPRDFYGYTF. The CDR3, as DNA: TGTGCCAGCAGCCGACCCAGGGATTTCTATGGCTACACCTTC.

The V gene is TRBV18, the J gene TRBJ1-4, with 9 bases aligning to TRBD1. The CDR3 sequence is 15 residues long. Losses at the gene ends were 2 bases for V and 8 bases for J; bases not matched to a gene: 6. CDR1 and CDR2 from the germline V gene are KGHSH and LQKENI. The CDR3 protein is CASSPGTGIDEKLFF. DNA of the CDR3: TGTGCCAGCTCACCAGGGACAGGGATAGACGAAAAACTGTTTTTT.

The chain joins TRBV9 to TRBJ1-1; the D is unclear. CDR3 length: 16 amino acids. V lost 8 bases to trimming and J lost 1 base, with 21 bases between them. Germline CDR1 SGDLS, CDR2 YYNGEE. For the CDR3, the DNA is TGTGCCAGTTCGCGCGGGCAGACACACCGGAACACTGAAGCTTTCTTT. Residues: CASSRGQTHRNTEAFF.

Of note for this clone: This CDR3 is also generated by other DNA sequences in the sample. This rearrangement joins TRBV3-1 (or the pseudogene TRBV3-2) to TRBJ1-4; the D gene is possibly TRBD1 (5 bases). The CDR3 is 14 amino acids. Per germline, CDR1 LGHDT and CDR2 YNNKEL (reference sequence). The V end lost 2 bases, the J end lost 7 bases, and 11 bases lay between the germline ends. CDR3: CASSQRQGGEKLFF. In nucleotides, the CDR3 is TGTGCCAGCAGCCAAAGGCAGGGTGGTGAAAAACTGTTTTTT.

The chain has TRBV9 and TRBJ2-7; possible D gene TRBD2, 6 bases. CDR3 size: 14 residues. V lost 4 bases and J lost 2, with 13 bases in between. Germline V lookup: CDR1 SGDLS, CDR2 YYNGEE. The CDR3 region has the DNA TGTGCCAGCAGCCCCCAGGCGGGACCCTACGAGCAGTACTTC. Translated, it gives CASSPQAGPYEQYF.

Here the CDR3 DNA reads TGTGCCAGCAGTTTATCGACCACAGGGAATCAGCCCCAGCATTTT. This translates into CASSLSTTGNQPQHF. This rearrangement joins TRBV27 to TRBJ1-5, with D possibly matching TRBD1 (6 bases). The V gene's germline CDR1 is MNHEY and CDR2 SMNVEV (reference sequence). The CDR3 spans 15 residues. The V gene lost 0 bases and the J gene lost 4 bases, with 10 bases spanning the gap.

This clone came up a few times. The gene calls are TRBV20-1 and TRBJ1-6; D ambiguous. Per germline, CDR1 DFQATT and CDR2 SNEGSKA (reference sequence). V was cut by 3 bases and J by 7 bases, with 10 bases left in between. The CDR3 sequence is 13 residues long. In DNA form, the CDR3 reads TGCAGTGCTAGTCGACTGCCAAATTCACCCCTCCACTTT. Translated: CSASRLPNSPLHF.

The V and J genes are TRBV11-2 and TRBJ2-7; the D is unclear. V was pared by 5 bases and J by 0 bases, with 5 bases between. This CDR3 spans 12 amino acids. Per the germline V gene, CDR1 is SGHAT and CDR2 is FQNNGV. CDR3 nucleotide sequence: TGTGCCAGCAGCCGTTTCTCCTACGAGCAGTACTTC. Protein sequence: CASSRFSYEQYF.

This clone has more than one count but fewer than ten. This rearrangement joins TRBV4-3 to TRBJ1-2, with 7 bases that match TRBD1. Germline CDR1 reads LGHNA; CDR2 reads YSLEER. The CDR3 spans 16 residues. V lost 4 bases to trimming and J lost 3 bases; unmatched junction nucleotides: 11. The CDR3 DNA sequence: TGCGCCAGCAGCCTCGTCTCGACAGGGTCTTACTATGGCTACACCTTC. Protein sequence: CASSLVSTGSYYGYTF.

The rearrangement joins TRBV13 to TRBJ2-5; weak D call: TRBD1 (6 bases). There are 13 residues in the CDR3. With 10 bases removed from V and 4 bases from J, the gap between germline ends came to 16 bases. Germline V CDR1 and CDR2: PRHDT, FYEKMQ (reference sequence). CDR3 sequence: CATQGGGGETQYF. The CDR3 nucleotides read TGTGCCACACAGGGTGGAGGAGGAGAGACCCAGTACTTC. Complete variable domain (other parts from reference TRBV13 and TRBJ2-5): AAGVIQSPRHLIKEKRETATLKCYPIPRHDTVYWYQQGPGQDPQFLISFYEKMQSDKGSIPDRFSAQQFSDYHSELNMSSLELGDSALYFCATQGGGGETQYFGPGTRLLVL.

This sequence joins TRBV19 and TRBJ1-3; the D is unclear. The CDR3 is made up of 15 amino acids. V was clipped by 5 bases and J by 0 bases, with 11 bases between them. The V gene's germline CDR1 is LNHDA and CDR2 SQIVND (reference sequence). The chain's CDR3 is CASSPPVGSGNTIYF. CDR3 DNA: TGTGCCAGTAGTCCCCCCGTCGGCTCTGGAAACACCATATATTTT.

The chain combines TRBV6-2 or TRBV6-3 with TRBJ2-7; 7 bases match TRBD1. Germline loops: CDR1 MNHEY, CDR2 SVGEGT. The J segment lost 0 bases and the V segment lost 6 bases, leaving 8 bases of the junction unmatched. The CDR3 covers 15 residues. The CDR3 DNA sequence: TGTGCCAGCAGCTGGGACAGACAGAGCTCCTACGAGCAGTACTTC. It encodes CASSWDRQSSYEQYF.

This clone showed up just a few times. This chain joins TRBV19 and TRBJ1-1; 7 nucleotides align to TRBD1. In germline, CDR1 is LNHDA, CDR2 SQIVND (reference sequence). The CDR3 has 12 amino acids. Trimming cost V 10 bases and J 10 bases; bases outside gene matches: 12. The CDR3 bases are TGTGCCACCACATACAGGGGTTTTGGAGCTTTCTTT. This translates into CATTYRGFGAFF.

The rearrangement joins TRBV6-6 to TRBJ2-7, with TRBD1 identical over 9 bases. Germline CDR1 and CDR2: MNHNY and SVGAGI (reference sequence). The CDR3 has 13 residues. V shed 6 bases, J shed 3 bases, and the junction held 3 bases outside the gene matches. As DNA, the CDR3 is TGTGCCAGCAGAAGACAGGGGGTCTACGAGCAGTACTTC. This translates into CASRRQGVYEQYF.

The count of this clone is one. The gene calls are TRBV7-2 and TRBJ1-2; D is unresolved. Germline lookup yields CDR1 SGHTA and CDR2 FQGNSA. The V end lost 5 bases, the J end lost 4 bases, and 20 bases lay between the germline ends. This CDR3 spans 16 amino acids. The CDR3 loop is CASSPSELLRVYGYTF. CDR3 sequence (DNA): TGTGCCAGCAGCCCATCCGAGTTGCTCCGGGTCTATGGCTACACCTTC.

The J gene is TRBJ2-7, the V gene TRBV3-1 (or the pseudogene TRBV3-2); D might be TRBD1 (5 bases). Between the trimmed V and J ends, which lost 2 bases and 5 bases, there was a span of 19 bases. Germline assignment: CDR1 LGHDT and CDR2 YNNKEL (reference sequence). This CDR3 is built from 16 residues. The CDR3 loop reads CASSQIQRQGRDEQYF. The CDR3 DNA follows: TGTGCCAGCAGCCAAATTCAGAGGCAGGGTCGAGACGAGCAGTACTTC.

In this sample, this clone turned up a few times. This rearrangement joins TRBV5-5 to TRBJ1-3, with D unresolved. CDR1 and CDR2 from the germline V gene are SGHKS and YYEKEE (reference sequence). V gave up 4 bases and J gave up 2 bases, with 13 bases separating them. There are 15 residues in the CDR3. For the CDR3, the DNA is TGTGCCAGCAGCAAAACGAGGGTGCCTGGAAACACCATATATTTT. Amino acids: CASSKTRVPGNTIYF.

The chain has TRBV5-1 and TRBJ2-1; 8 positions match TRBD2. The CDR3 runs to 17 residues. CDR1 is SGHRS and CDR2 is YFSETQ in the germline V gene. With 4 bases clipped from V and 6 bases from J, the junction kept 15 bases outside the gene matches. CDR3 DNA sequence: TGCGCCAGCAGCCTCGGGGCTACTAGCGGACTCATCAATGAGCAGTTCTTC. Its translation: CASSLGATSGLINEQFF. The full variable domain, rest sourced from reference TRBV5-1 and TRBJ2-1, is KAGVTQTPRYLIKTRGQQVTLSCSPISGHRSVSWYQQTPGQGLQFLFEYFSETQRNKGNFPGRFSGRQFSNSRSEMNVSTLELGDSALYLCASSLGATSGLINEQFFGPGTRLTVL.

This clone turned up a few times. CDR3 DNA: TGTGCCAGCAGTGATCGGGACAGGGGGTACAATGAGCAGTTCTTC. It codes for CASSDRDRGYNEQFF. The chain uses TRBV2 and TRBJ2-1; 11 bases are shared with TRBD1. The CDR3 covers 15 residues. V trimming: 3 bases; J trimming: 4 bases; junction bases outside the gene matches: 2. Germline values: CDR1 SNHLY, CDR2 FYNNEI. Based on the CDR3 plus reference TRBV2 and TRBJ2-1, the full variable domain is EPEVTQTPSHQVTQMGQEVILRCVPISNHLYFYWYRQILGQKVEFLVSFYNNEISEKSEIFDDQFSVERPDGSNFTLKIRSTKLEDSAMYFCASSDRDRGYNEQFFGPGTRLTVL.

This clone was counted between two and nine times. V usage is TRBV19 and J usage is TRBJ1-2; D is possibly TRBD1 (5 bases). The CDR3 totals 13 residues. Between the trimmed V and J ends, which lost 3 bases and 4 bases, there was a span of 9 bases. Germline loops: CDR1 LNHDA, CDR2 SQIVND (reference sequence). CDR3 DNA sequence: TGTGCCAGTAGTATCACAGGTATCTATGGCTACACCTTC. It translates to CASSITGIYGYTF.

The chain carries TRBV5-4 and TRBJ1-2, with D perhaps matching TRBD1 (6 bases). In germline, CDR1 is SGHNT, CDR2 YYREEE (reference sequence). The V end lost 6 bases, the J end lost 7 bases, and 22 bases lay between the germline ends. The CDR3 spans 15 residues. CDR3 residues: CASTDIRSGGGGYTF. DNA for the CDR3: TGTGCCAGCACCGACATCCGTTCTGGGGGCGGTGGCTACACCTTC.

This chain joins TRBV10-3 and TRBJ2-1; 13 bases match TRBD2. This CDR3 spans 15 amino acids. With V trimmed by 5 bases and J by 12 bases, 10 bases remained unmatched. Per the germline V gene, CDR1 is ENHRY and CDR2 is SYGVKD. CDR3 protein: CAISKGTSGMWGQFF. DNA for the CDR3: TGTGCCATCAGTAAAGGGACTAGCGGGATGTGGGGGCAGTTCTTC.

DNA of the CDR3: TGTGCCTGGGCCCTCGGGGGACCCCAAGAGACCCAGTACTTC. Residues: CAWALGGPQETQYF. This chain uses TRBV30 with TRBJ2-5, with D tentatively TRBD2 (6 bases). The CDR3 consists of 14 residues. The V gene's germline CDR1 is GTSNPN and CDR2 SVGIG (reference sequence). V gave up 5 bases and J gave up 1 base, with 14 bases separating them.

The J gene is TRBJ1-6, the V gene TRBV2, with a possible D match to TRBD1 (6 bases). In germline, CDR1 is SNHLY, CDR2 FYNNEI. This CDR3 comprises 13 residues. V lost 3 bases and J 11 bases, leaving 11 bases between the germline ends. CDR3 region: CASSDGGPAPLHF. Written as DNA, the CDR3 is TGTGCCAGCAGTGACGGGGGGCCTGCACCCCTCCACTTT.

The chain recombines TRBV19 with TRBJ1-5, with 8 nucleotides matching TRBD1. V lost 4 bases, J lost 5 bases, and 7 bases stayed unmatched. Germline V CDR1 and CDR2: LNHDA, SQIVND (reference sequence). This CDR3 spans 15 amino acids. DNA of the CDR3: TGTGCCAGTAGTACCATGGACAGGGCGGATCAGCCCCAGCATTTT. It specifies CASSTMDRADQPQHF.

The chain is built from TRBV12-3 or TRBV12-4 and TRBJ1-3, with no clear D. Trimming took off 3 bases at V and 8 bases at J, with 8 bases between the two ends. This CDR3 comprises 12 residues. CDR3 sequence reads: CASSLTRDTIYF. In DNA form, the CDR3 reads TGTGCCAGCAGTTTGACTCGGGACACCATATATTTT.

This chain connects TRBV13 to TRBJ1-3, with D hard to call. V dropped 3 bases and J dropped 4 bases, with 10 bases sitting between them. The CDR3 runs to 14 residues. CDR1 PRHDT and CDR2 FYEKMQ come from the germline V gene (reference sequence). This CDR3 is CASSFGGMGNTIYF. The CDR3 bases are TGTGCCAGCAGCTTCGGCGGCATGGGAAACACCATATATTTT.

This chain joins TRBV9 and TRBJ2-3; D gene uncertain. The CDR3 totals 14 residues. V lost 4 bases and J 3 bases, leaving 12 bases between the germline ends. The germline V gene has CDR1 SGDLS and CDR2 YYNGEE. In DNA, the CDR3 is TGTGCCAGCAGCCGCGGTGAGGCAACAGATACGCAGTATTTT. This sequence encodes CASSRGEATDTQYF.

V is TRBV29-1 and J is TRBJ1-2, with a tentative D call TRBD1 (5 bases). The V and J ends lost 1 base and 8 bases respectively, with 20 bases between them. The CDR3 totals 15 residues. From germline, CDR1 is SQVTM and CDR2 ANQGSEA. CDR3: CSVEVGTGDFEGYTF. For the CDR3, the DNA is TGCAGCGTTGAAGTCGGGACGGGGGATTTCGAGGGCTACACCTTC.

The rearrangement links TRBV23-1 to TRBJ2-5; TRBD2 matches 8 bases. TRBV23-1 is known as an ORF, though its function is uncertain. The CDR3 covers 20 residues. Germline trimming cut 2 bases from V and 7 bases from J; bases unmatched to any gene: 24. The CDR3, as DNA: TGCGCCAGCAGTCAAACACCCCGGGAGGGGGACTCGTTGATTGATGGGACCCAGTACTTC. Its protein product is CASSQTPREGDSLIDGTQYF.